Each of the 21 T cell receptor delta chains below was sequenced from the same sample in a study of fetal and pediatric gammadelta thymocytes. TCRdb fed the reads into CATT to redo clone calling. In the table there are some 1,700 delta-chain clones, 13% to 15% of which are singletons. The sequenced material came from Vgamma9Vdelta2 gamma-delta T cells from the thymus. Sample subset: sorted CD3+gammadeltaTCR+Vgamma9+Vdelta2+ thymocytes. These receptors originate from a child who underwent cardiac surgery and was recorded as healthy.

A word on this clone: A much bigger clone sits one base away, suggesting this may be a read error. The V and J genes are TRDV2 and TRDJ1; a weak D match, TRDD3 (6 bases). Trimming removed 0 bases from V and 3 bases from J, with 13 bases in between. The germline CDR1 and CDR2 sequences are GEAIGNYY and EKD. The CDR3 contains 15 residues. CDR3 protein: CACDTGIWAPDKLIF. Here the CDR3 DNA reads TGTGCCTGTGACACCGGGATATGGGCTCCCGATAAACTCATCTTT.

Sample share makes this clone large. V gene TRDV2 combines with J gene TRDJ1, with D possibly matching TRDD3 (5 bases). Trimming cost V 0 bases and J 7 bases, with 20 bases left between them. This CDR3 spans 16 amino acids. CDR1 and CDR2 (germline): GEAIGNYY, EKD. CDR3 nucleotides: TGTGCCTGTGACACCGATTCGGGATGGCAGGGGGGTAAACTCATCTTT. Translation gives CACDTDSGWQGGKLIF.

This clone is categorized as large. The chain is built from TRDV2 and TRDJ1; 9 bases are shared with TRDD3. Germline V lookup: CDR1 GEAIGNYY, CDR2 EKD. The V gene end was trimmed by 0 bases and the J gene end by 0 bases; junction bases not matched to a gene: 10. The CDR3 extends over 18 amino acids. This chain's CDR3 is CACDTRLVLGENTDKLIF. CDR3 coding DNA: TGTGCCTGTGACACCCGACTCGTACTGGGGGAGAACACCGATAAACTCATCTTT.

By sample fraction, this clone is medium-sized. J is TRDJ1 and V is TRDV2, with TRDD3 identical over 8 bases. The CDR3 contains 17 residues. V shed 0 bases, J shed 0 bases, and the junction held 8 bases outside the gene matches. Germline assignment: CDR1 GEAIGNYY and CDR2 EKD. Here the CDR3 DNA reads TGTGCCTGTGACACCGCCCCTGGGGGACCTCACACCGATAAACTCATCTTT. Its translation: CACDTAPGGPHTDKLIF.

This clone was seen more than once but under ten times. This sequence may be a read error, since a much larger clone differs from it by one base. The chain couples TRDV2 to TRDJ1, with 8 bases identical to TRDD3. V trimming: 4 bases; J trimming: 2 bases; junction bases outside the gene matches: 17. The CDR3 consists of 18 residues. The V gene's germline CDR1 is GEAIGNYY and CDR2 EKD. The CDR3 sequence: CACEHRVLGVPGTDKLIF. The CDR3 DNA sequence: TGTGCCTGTGAACACCGAGTACTGGGGGTACCGGGAACCGATAAACTCATCTTT.

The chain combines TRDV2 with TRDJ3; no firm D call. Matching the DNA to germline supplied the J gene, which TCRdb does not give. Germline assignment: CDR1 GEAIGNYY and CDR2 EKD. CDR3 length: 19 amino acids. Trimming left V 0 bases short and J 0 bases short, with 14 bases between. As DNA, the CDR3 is TGTGCCTGTGACACCCCGGCGGACGTTAGCTCCTGGGACACCCGACAGATGTTTTTC. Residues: CACDTPADVSSWDTRQMFF.

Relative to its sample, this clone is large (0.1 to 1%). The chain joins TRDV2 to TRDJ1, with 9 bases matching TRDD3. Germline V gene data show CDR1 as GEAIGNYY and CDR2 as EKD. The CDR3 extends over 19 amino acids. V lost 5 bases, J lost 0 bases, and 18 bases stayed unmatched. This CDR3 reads CACVLSGGTGGPYTDKLIF. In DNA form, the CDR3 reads TGTGCCTGTGTCCTCTCAGGGGGTACTGGGGGACCGTACACCGATAAACTCATCTTT.

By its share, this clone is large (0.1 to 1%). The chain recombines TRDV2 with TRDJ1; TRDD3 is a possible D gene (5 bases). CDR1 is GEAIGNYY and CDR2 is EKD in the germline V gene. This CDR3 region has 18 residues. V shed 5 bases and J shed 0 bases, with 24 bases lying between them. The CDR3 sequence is CACVHPRGTILHTDKLIF. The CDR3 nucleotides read TGTGCCTGTGTTCATCCCCGGGGAACCATTCTCCACACCGATAAACTCATCTTT.

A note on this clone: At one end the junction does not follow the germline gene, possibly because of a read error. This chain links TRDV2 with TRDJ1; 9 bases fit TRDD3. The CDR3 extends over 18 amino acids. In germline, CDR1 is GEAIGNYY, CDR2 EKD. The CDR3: CACGTTVGDTLYTDKLIF. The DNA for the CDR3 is TGTGCCTGTGGCACCACCGTAGGGGATACGCTTTACACCGATAAACTCATCTTT.

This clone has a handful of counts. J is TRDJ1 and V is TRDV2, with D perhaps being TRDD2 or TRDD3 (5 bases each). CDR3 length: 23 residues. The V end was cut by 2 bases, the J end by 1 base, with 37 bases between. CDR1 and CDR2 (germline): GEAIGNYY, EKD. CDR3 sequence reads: CACDSRDSCRHGTRTGPTDKLIF. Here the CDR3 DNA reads TGTGCCTGTGACAGCCGCGATTCCTGTCGACACGGGACACGTACTGGTCCCACCGATAAACTCATCTTT.

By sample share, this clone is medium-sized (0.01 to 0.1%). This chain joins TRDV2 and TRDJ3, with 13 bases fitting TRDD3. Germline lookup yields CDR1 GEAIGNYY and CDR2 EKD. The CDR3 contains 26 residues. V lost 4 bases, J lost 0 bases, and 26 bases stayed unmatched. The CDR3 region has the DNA TGTGCCTGTGATCCCCACCTTCCGGATCTCACTGGGGGATACGGACCGAGCTCCTGGGACACCCGACAGATGTTTTTC. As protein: CACDPHLPDLTGGYGPSSWDTRQMFF.

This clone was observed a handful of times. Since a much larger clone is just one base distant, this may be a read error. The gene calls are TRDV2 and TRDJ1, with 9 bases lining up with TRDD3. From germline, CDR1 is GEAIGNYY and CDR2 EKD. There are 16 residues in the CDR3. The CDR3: CACDGGLGEYTVKLIF. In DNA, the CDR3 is TGTGCCTGTGACGGCGGACTGGGGGAATACACCGTTAAACTCATCTTT.

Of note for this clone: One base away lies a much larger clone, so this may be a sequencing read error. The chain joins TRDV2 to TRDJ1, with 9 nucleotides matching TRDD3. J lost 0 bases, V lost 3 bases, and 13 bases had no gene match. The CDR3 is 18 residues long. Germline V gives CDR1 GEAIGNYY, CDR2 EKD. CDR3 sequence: CACDSTVGDTLYTDKLIF. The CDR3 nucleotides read TGTGCCTGTGACTCCACCGTAGGGGATACGCTTTACACCGATAAACTCATCTTT.

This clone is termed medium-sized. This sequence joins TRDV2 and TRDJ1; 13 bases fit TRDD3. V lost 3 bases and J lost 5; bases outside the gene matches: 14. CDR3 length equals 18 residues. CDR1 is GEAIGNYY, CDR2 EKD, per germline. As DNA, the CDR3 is TGTGCCTGTGACTCCCCCAATACTGGGGGATACGATTCTGATAAACTCATCTTT. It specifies CACDSPNTGGYDSDKLIF.

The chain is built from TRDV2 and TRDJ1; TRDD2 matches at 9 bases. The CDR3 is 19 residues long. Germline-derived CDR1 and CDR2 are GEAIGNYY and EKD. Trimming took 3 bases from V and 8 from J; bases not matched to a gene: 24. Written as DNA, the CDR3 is TGTGCCTGTGACTCTCGGCCTTCCTACGTGGGAGATAAACGACGCAAACTCATCTTT. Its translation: CACDSRPSYVGDKRRKLIF.

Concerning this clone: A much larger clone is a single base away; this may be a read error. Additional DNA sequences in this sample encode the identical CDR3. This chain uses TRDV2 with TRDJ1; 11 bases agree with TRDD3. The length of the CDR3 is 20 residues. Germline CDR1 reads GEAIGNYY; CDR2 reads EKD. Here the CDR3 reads CACDTKEGELGDKDPDKLIF. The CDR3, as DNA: TGTGCCTGTGACACCAAGGAGGGGGAACTGGGGGATAAGGACCCCGATAAGCTCATCTTT.

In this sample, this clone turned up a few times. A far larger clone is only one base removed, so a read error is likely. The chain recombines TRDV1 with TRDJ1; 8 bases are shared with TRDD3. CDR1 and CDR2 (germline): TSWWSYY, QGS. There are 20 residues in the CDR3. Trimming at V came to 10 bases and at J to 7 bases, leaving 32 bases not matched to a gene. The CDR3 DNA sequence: TGTGCTCCCCTCGGGGGGTTTTCGACAAGGCAATGGGGGATTCCTGTTAAACTCATCTTT. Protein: CAPLGGFSTRQWGIPVKLIF.

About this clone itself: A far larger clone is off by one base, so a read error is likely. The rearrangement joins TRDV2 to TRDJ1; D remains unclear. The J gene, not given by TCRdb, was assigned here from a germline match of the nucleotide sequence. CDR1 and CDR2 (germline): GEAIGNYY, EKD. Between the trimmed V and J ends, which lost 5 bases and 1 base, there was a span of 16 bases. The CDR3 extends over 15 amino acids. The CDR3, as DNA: TGTGCCTGTGGACGTACTGAGGGACCCACCGATAAACTCATCTTT. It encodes CACGRTEGPTDKLIF.

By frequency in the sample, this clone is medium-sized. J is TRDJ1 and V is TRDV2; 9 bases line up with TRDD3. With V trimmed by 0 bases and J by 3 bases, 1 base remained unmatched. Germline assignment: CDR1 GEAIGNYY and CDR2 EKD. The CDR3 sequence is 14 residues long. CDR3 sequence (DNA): TGTGCCTGTGACACCGGGGATACGCCCGATAAACTCATCTTT. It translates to CACDTGDTPDKLIF.

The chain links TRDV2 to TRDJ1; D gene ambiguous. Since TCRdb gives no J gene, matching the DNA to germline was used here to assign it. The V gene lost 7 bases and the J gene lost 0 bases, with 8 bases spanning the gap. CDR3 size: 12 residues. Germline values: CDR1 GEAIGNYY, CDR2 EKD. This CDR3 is CAWGPYTDKLIF. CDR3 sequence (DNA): TGTGCCTGGGGCCCGTACACCGATAAACTCATCTTT.

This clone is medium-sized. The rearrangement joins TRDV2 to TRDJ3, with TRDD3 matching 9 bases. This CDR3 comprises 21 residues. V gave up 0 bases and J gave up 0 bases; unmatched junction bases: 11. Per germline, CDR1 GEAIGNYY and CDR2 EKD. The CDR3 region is CACDTVLRQGDTSWDTRQMFF. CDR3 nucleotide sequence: TGTGCCTGTGACACCGTATTGAGACAGGGGGATACCTCCTGGGACACCCGACAGATGTTTTTC.